This TCR beta chain appears in the sequencing data of a study of blood T cells in healthy people across ages. Overall study findings and caveats: Among long-lived donors, naive CD4+ cells were more numerous and diversity higher than in aged donors.

Peripheral blood was drawn, approximately 10 milliliters per donor. A second about 7 to 11 cycle PCR used barcoded and J-beta primers. TCRdb ran MiXCR on the 5' RACE reads and lists one entry per CDR3 protein. The table lists about a million distinct CDR3 sequences, roughly 43% of them singletons, with about an eighth in the top ten. This clonotype was seen more than once but under ten times. The antigen is undetermined. The V gene lost 0 bases and the J gene lost 7 bases, with 10 bases spanning the gap. This CDR3 has 15 amino acids. The germline V gene encodes CDR1 MGHRA and CDR2 YSYEKL. This receptor was identified in a man in his thirties or forties in good health. This rearrangement joins TRBV4-1 to TRBJ1-6; D might be TRBD1 (5 bases). Sample: blood. CDR3 nucleotides: TGCGCCAGCAGCCAAGATAGGACAAGAAATTCACCCCTCCACTTT. Translated, it gives CASSQDRTRNSPLHF.